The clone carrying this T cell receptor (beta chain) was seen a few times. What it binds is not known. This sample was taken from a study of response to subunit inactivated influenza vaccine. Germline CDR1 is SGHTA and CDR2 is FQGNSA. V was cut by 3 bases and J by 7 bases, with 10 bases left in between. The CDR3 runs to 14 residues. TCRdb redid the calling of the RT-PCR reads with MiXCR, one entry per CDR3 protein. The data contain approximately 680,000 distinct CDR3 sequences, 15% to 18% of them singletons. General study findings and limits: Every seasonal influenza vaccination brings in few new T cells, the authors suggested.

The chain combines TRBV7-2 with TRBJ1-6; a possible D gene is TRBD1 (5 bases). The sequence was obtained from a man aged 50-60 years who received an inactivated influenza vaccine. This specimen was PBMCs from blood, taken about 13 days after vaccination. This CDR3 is CASSFSGYNSPLHF. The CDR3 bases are TGTGCCAGCAGCTTTTCAGGGTACAATTCACCCCTCCACTTT.